This T cell receptor (beta chain) is drawn from a study of neurological immune-mediated disorders. Study-level results: Expansion of TCR clones was greatest in HTLV-1-associated myelopathy and smallest in multiple sclerosis, where it fell below that of healthy controls. Across subjects, no CDR3 amino acid sequence appeared in expanded clones of more than one subject, a finding that suggested private repertoires in all groups.

The V end was cut by 3 bases, the J end by 9 bases, with 21 bases between. In germline, CDR1 is SGHAT, CDR2 FQNNGV. This CDR3 has 15 residues. This clonotype appeared many times. Its antigen is not known. The authors produced cDNA by 5'RACE using 10-nucleotide random UMIs. Each CDR3 protein gets one entry after TCRdb re-called the 5' RACE reads with MiXCR. Here the sample spans tens of thousands of distinct CDR3 sequences, about 2% being singletons. The chain recombines TRBV11-2 with TRBJ2-7; D possibly uses TRBD1 or TRBD2 (5 bases each). The specimen was PBMCs. This receptor was taken from a woman aged 40 to 50 with multiple sclerosis. In nucleotides, the CDR3 is TGTGCCAGCAGCTTGACCTCAGGGAGAGGGTCGGCGCAGTACTTC. Its translation: CASSLTSGRGSAQYF.